The 22 T cell receptor beta chains below come from one sample, sequenced in a study of cytomegalovirus exposure and HLA in healthy donors. Primers for the PCR totalled 60 Vbeta and 13 Jbeta. Profiling relied on immunoSEQ multiplex PCR, and the TCRdb table lists in-frame clones only, not all of them. The sample has about 61,000 clones, roughly 90% seen once. Sequencing used PBMCs. These receptors all stem from a man aged 30-40 years in good health and CMV-seropositive.

The gene calls are TRBV27 and TRBJ2-1; 7 positions agree with TRBD2. V lost 4 bases to trimming and J lost 9 bases; unmatched junction nucleotides: 6. Germline values: CDR1 MNHEY, CDR2 SMNVEV (reference sequence). The CDR3 extends over 13 amino acids. The CDR3 is CASSWAGAGEQFF. In DNA form, the CDR3 reads TGTGCCAGCAGTTGGGCGGGAGCGGGTGAGCAGTTCTTC.

V gene TRBV19 combines with J gene TRBJ2-3, with TRBD2 as a possible D gene (5 bases). The CDR3 consists of 15 residues. V shed 3 bases and J shed 2 bases, with 12 bases lying between them. In germline, CDR1 is LNHDA, CDR2 SQIVND (reference sequence). CDR3 in amino acids: CASSIFGRDTDTQYF. Here the CDR3 DNA reads TGTGCCAGTAGTATCTTTGGTCGGGACACAGATACGCAGTATTTT.

This clone was counted once. This rearrangement joins TRBV9 to TRBJ2-7; 8 positions match TRBD1. Germline CDR1 reads SGDLS; CDR2 reads YYNGEE. With V trimmed by 0 bases and J by 5 bases, 4 bases remained unmatched. The CDR3 contains 14 residues. The CDR3 region has the DNA TGTGCCAGCAGCGTAGACGACAGGGGCCACGAGCAGTACTTC. Amino acids: CASSVDDRGHEQYF.

This sequence joins TRBV14 and TRBJ2-7; tentative D call: TRBD2 (5 bases). The CDR3 has 14 amino acids. Deletions cut 0 bases from V and 6 bases from J, with 12 bases between. CDR1 is SGHDN, CDR2 FVKESK, per germline. CDR3 sequence: CASSQDLGDTEQYF. The CDR3 coding sequence is TGTGCCAGCAGCCAAGATCTCGGGGATACCGAGCAGTACTTC.

The chain's CDR3 is CASSLQVSYEQYF. CDR3 DNA sequence: TGTGCCAGCAGTTTACAGGTCTCCTACGAGCAGTACTTC. The rearrangement uses TRBV6-1 and TRBJ2-7; perhaps TRBD1 as D (5 bases). From germline, CDR1 is MNHNS and CDR2 SASEGT. V was cut by 5 bases and J by 0 bases, with 8 bases left in between. This CDR3 comprises 13 residues.

The chain carries TRBV7-2 and TRBJ2-1, with D unresolved. CDR1 is SGHTA and CDR2 is FQGNSA in the germline V gene. This CDR3 region has 16 residues. The V and J ends lost 4 bases and 0 bases respectively, with 13 bases between them. CDR3 nucleotide sequence: TGTGCCAGCAGCTCCCACTGGGCTGCCTCCTACAATGAGCAGTTCTTC. Amino acid sequence: CASSSHWAASYNEQFF.

The chain recombines TRBV7-9 with TRBJ1-6; D call uncertain. The V end was cut by 2 bases, the J end by 5 bases, with 7 bases between. Germline CDR1 SEHNR, CDR2 FQNEAQ (reference sequence). There are 14 residues in the CDR3. CDR3 in DNA: TGTGCCAGCAGCTTAAACGGGAATAATTCACCCCTCCACTTT. Translating gives CASSLNGNNSPLHF.

This clone was seen only a few times. The J gene is TRBJ1-3, the V gene TRBV12-5; 9 positions match TRBD1. The CDR3 has 14 residues. After removal of 4 bases from V and 7 bases from J, the junction contained 5 bases not matched to a gene. Looked up from germline, CDR1 is LGHNT and CDR2 is FRNRAP. In DNA, the CDR3 is TGTGCTAGTGGTTCGGGGACAGGGCCCAACACCATATATTTT. Protein product: CASGSGTGPNTIYF.

The chain is built from TRBV5-4 and TRBJ1-2, with D maybe TRBD1 (6 bases). CDR1 SGHNT and CDR2 YYREEE come from the germline V gene (reference sequence). The germline V and J ends were trimmed by 0 bases and 8 bases, with 11 bases remaining between them. The length of the CDR3 is 13 residues. Written as DNA, the CDR3 is TGTGCCAGCAGCTTGGCAGGGGTTGGGGGCTACACCTTC. Amino acids: CASSLAGVGGYTF.

The chain uses TRBV6-4 and TRBJ1-1; maybe TRBD1 (5 bases). This CDR3 is 13 amino acids long. Trimming shortened V by 0 bases and J by 7 bases, and 9 bases separated the two germline ends. CDR1 and CDR2 from the germline V gene are MRHNA and SNTAGT. CDR3 sequence: CASSDSATDEAFF. As DNA, the CDR3 is TGTGCCAGCAGTGACTCTGCGACAGATGAAGCTTTCTTT.

The chain joins TRBV10-3 to TRBJ2-7; possible D gene TRBD1, 5 bases. The CDR3 contains 16 residues. The ends were cut back, 5 bases at V and 2 bases at J, with 19 bases in the middle. Germline loops: CDR1 ENHRY, CDR2 SYGVKD. DNA of the CDR3: TGTGCCATCAGTCAATTGCAGGGAAGAGCAGCCTACGAGCAGTACTTC. Protein product: CAISQLQGRAAYEQYF.

The genes are TRBV7-6 and TRBJ2-3, with TRBD2 identical over 9 bases. V gave up 1 base and J gave up 2 bases; unmatched junction bases: 7. This CDR3 is 17 amino acids long. Germline V gives CDR1 SGHVS, CDR2 FNYEAQ. The CDR3 spells CASSLGPSGTTTDTQYF. The CDR3, as DNA: TGTGCCAGCAGCTTAGGCCCTAGCGGGACTACCACAGATACGCAGTATTTT.

This clone was observed once. The V call is TRBV5-8, the J call TRBJ2-6; the D gene is possibly TRBD1 (5 bases). The CDR3 length is 15 residues. Germline CDR1 and CDR2: SGHTS and YDEGEE. The germline V and J ends were trimmed by 1 base and 2 bases, with 7 bases remaining between them. The CDR3 is CASSLTGTGANVLTF. CDR3 nucleotide sequence: TGTGCCAGCAGCTTGACAGGAACTGGGGCCAACGTCCTGACTTTC.

The chain carries TRBV10-3 and TRBJ2-3; possibly TRBD2 for D (6 bases). Germline CDR1 is ENHRY and CDR2 is SYGVKD. The CDR3 spans 12 residues. For the CDR3, the DNA is TGTGCGAGCGGGCCCCGCACAGATACGCAGTATTTT. Translated: CASGPRTDTQYF.

The table lists this clone with a count of one. This chain uses TRBV5-6 with TRBJ2-7; 8 positions agree with TRBD1. The CDR3 length is 14 residues. V shed 5 bases, J shed 4 bases, and the junction held 8 bases outside the gene matches. Germline V lookup: CDR1 SGHDT, CDR2 YYEEEE. CDR3 nucleotides: TGTGCCAGCAGATGGGACAGGAGGCGGTACGAGCAGTACTTC. This codes for CASRWDRRRYEQYF. The whole variable domain, filled in from reference TRBV5-6 and TRBJ2-7, reads DAGVTQSPTHLIKTRGQQVTLRCSPKSGHDTVSWYQQALGQGPQFIFQYYEEEERQRGNFPDRFSGHQFPNYSSELNVNALLLGDSALYLCASRWDRRRYEQYFGPGTRLTVT.

The genes are TRBV9 and TRBJ2-5, with TRBD2 matching 8 bases. Looked up from germline, CDR1 is SGDLS and CDR2 is YYNGEE. The CDR3 covers 14 residues. The ends lost 5 bases at V and 1 base at J; junction bases unmatched: 4. The CDR3 region has the DNA TGTGCCAGCAGTAAACTAGCGGCCCAAGAGACCCAGTACTTC. Protein: CASSKLAAQETQYF.

This chain joins TRBV30 and TRBJ2-1; 7 bases agree with TRBD2. Germline trimming cut 0 bases from V and 8 bases from J; bases unmatched to any gene: 4. This CDR3 comprises 13 residues. Germline assignment: CDR1 GTSNPN and CDR2 SVGIG (reference sequence). The CDR3 sequence: CAWSVGTTDEQFF. CDR3 in DNA: TGTGCCTGGAGTGTAGGGACTACCGATGAGCAGTTCTTC.

The V gene is TRBV7-9, the J gene TRBJ1-4, with TRBD1 matching over 7 bases. The CDR3 extends over 13 amino acids. Trimming at V came to 11 bases and at J to 6 bases, leaving 9 bases not matched to a gene. Germline-derived CDR1 and CDR2 are SEHNR and FQNEAQ (reference sequence). The CDR3 DNA is TGTGCCTCGCGACAGGGATCTGATGAAAAACTGTTTTTT. This sequence encodes CASRQGSDEKLFF. The full variable domain, in which reference TRBV7-9 and TRBJ1-4 provide the parts outside the CDR3, is DTGVSQNPRHKITKRGQNVTFRCDPISEHNRLYWYRQTLGQGPEFLTYFQNEAQLEKSRLLSDRFSAERPKGSFSTLEIQRTEQGDSAMYLCASRQGSDEKLFFGSGTQLSVL.

V and J are TRBV2 and TRBJ2-3; 8 bases line up with TRBD1. Germline V gives CDR1 SNHLY, CDR2 FYNNEI. With 2 bases clipped from V and 1 base from J, the junction kept 5 bases outside the gene matches. CDR3 length: 16 residues. In DNA form, the CDR3 reads TGTGCCAGCAGTGAACAGGGGGCGACCCGCACAGATACGCAGTATTTT. This gives the protein CASSEQGATRTDTQYF.

The chain couples TRBV6-5 to TRBJ2-1; D might be TRBD2 (5 bases). Trimming shortened V by 0 bases and J by 0 bases, and 6 bases separated the two germline ends. CDR1 and CDR2 (germline): MNHEY, SVGAGI. The CDR3 runs 15 residues. The chain's CDR3 is CASSYSGSSYNEQFF. Written as DNA, the CDR3 is TGTGCCAGCAGTTACTCGGGGAGCTCCTACAATGAGCAGTTCTTC.

This clone was detected once. The V gene is TRBV6-6, the J gene TRBJ2-5, with D uncertain. Germline loops: CDR1 MNHNY, CDR2 SVGAGI (reference sequence). V was pared by 0 bases and J by 0 bases, with 8 bases between. The CDR3 runs to 15 residues. CDR3 loop: CASSYSSTDQETQYF. CDR3 sequence (DNA): TGTGCCAGCAGTTACTCGAGTACAGACCAAGAGACCCAGTACTTC.

This clone was counted once. V usage is TRBV30 and J usage is TRBJ1-5; tentatively, D is TRBD1 (5 bases). This CDR3 spans 15 amino acids. V lost 2 bases, J lost 3 bases, and 14 bases lay in between. CDR1 GTSNPN and CDR2 SVGIG come from the germline V gene (reference sequence). The chain's CDR3 is CAWSTPPGFNQPQHF. The CDR3 nucleotides are TGTGCCTGGAGTACTCCCCCAGGGTTCAATCAGCCCCAGCATTTT.